This TCR beta chain comes out of a study of T cells after yellow fever vaccination. Each CDR3 protein is one row after TCRdb ran MiXCR on the 5' RACE reads. The data contain under 300,000 distinct CDR3 sequences, 6.9% of them seen just once; the ten biggest clones take up roughly 0.9%. Sequencing was performed on CD4+ T cells sorted from PBMCs, taken 15 days after the yellow fever booster vaccination. The clonotype comes from a man between 25 and 39 years old who received the YFV17D yellow fever vaccine.

For the CDR3, the DNA is TGCGCCAGCACCGTCGTTACCTCTGGGGCCAACGTCCTGACTTTC. This gives the protein CASTVVTSGANVLTF. This chain joins TRBV5-1 and TRBJ2-6; D not certain. Germline V gene sequence: CDR1 SGHRS, CDR2 YFSETQ. CDR3 size: 15 residues. The V end was cut by 6 bases, the J end by 0 bases, with 10 bases between. Supplemented by reference TRBV5-1 and TRBJ2-6, the full variable domain reads KAGVTQTPRYLIKTRGQQVTLSCSPISGHRSVSWYQQTPGQGLQFLFEYFSETQRNKGNFPGRFSGRQFSNSRSEMNVSTLELGDSALYLCASTVVTSGANVLTFGAGSRLTVL.